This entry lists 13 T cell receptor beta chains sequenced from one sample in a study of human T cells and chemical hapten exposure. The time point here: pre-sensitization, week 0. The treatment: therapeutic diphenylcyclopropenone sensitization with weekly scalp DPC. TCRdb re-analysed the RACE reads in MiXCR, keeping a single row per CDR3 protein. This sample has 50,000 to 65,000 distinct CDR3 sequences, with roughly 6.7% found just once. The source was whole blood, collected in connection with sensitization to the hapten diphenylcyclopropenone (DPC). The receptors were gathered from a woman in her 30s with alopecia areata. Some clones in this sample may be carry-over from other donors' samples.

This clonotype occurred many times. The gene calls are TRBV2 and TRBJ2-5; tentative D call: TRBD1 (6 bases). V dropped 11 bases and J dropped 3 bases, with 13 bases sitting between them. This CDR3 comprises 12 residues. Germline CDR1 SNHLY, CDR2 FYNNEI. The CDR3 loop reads CAGQSAKETQYF. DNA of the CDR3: TGTGCCGGACAGTCAGCCAAAGAGACCCAGTACTTC.

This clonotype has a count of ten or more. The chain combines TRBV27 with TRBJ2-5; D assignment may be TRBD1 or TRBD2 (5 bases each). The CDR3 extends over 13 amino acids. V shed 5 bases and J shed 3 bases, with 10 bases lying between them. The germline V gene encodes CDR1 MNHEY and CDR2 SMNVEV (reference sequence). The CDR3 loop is CASSGTAEETQYF. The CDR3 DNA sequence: TGTGCCAGCAGTGGGACGGCTGAAGAGACCCAGTACTTC.

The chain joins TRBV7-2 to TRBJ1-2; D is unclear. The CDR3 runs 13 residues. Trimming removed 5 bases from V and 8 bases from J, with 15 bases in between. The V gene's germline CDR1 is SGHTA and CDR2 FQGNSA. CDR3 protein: CASSTTRDSGYTF. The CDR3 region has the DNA TGTGCCAGCAGCACTACTAGGGATTCCGGCTACACCTTC.

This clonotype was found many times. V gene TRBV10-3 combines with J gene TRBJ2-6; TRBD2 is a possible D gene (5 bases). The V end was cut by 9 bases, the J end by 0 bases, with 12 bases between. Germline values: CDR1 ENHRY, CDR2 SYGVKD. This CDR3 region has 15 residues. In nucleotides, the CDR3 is TGTGCCATTTCGGGAACTTCCTCTGGGGCCAACGTCCTGACTTTC. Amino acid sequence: CAISGTSSGANVLTF.

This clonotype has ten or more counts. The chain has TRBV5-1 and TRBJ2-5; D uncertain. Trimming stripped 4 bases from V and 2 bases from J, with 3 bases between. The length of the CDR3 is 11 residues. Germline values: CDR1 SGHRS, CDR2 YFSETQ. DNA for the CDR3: TGCGCCAGCAGCCAACAAGAGACCCAGTACTTC. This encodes CASSQQETQYF.

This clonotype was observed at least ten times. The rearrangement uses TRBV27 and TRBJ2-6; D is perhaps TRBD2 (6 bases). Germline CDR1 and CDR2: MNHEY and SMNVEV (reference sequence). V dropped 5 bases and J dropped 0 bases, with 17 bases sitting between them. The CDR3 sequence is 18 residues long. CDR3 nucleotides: TGTGCCAGCAGTCCCGGACCCCTCGGGGGCTCTGGGGCCAACGTCCTGACTTTC. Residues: CASSPGPLGGSGANVLTF.

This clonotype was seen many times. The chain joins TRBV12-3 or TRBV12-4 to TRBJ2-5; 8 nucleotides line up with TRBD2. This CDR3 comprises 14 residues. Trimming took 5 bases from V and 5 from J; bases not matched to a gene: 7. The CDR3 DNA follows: TGTGCCAGCAGTGCCTGGACTAGCTTCGAGACCCAGTACTTC. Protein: CASSAWTSFETQYF.

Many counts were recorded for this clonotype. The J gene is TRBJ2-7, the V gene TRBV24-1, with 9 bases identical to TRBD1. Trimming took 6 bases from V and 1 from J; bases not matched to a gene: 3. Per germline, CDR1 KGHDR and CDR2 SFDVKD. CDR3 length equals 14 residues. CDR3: CATSKGQGSYEQYF. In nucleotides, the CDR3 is TGTGCCACCAGTAAGGGACAGGGATCCTACGAGCAGTACTTC.

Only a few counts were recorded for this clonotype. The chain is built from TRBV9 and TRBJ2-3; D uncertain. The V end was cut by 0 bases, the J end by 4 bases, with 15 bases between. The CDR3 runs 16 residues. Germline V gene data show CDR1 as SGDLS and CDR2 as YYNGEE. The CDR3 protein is CASSVDGTPPPDTQYF. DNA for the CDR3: TGTGCCAGCAGCGTAGACGGAACCCCCCCCCCAGATACGCAGTATTTT.

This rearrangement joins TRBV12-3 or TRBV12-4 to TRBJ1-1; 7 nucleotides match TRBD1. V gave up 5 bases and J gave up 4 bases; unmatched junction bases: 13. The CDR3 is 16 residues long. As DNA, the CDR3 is TGTGCCAGCAGTGCAAGGGACAGTCGCGTGATCACTGAAGCTTTCTTT. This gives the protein CASSARDSRVITEAFF.

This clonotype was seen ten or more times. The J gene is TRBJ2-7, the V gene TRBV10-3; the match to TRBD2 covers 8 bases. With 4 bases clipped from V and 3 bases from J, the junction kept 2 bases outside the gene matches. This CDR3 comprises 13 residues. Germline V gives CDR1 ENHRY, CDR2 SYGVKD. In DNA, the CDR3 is TGTGCCATCAGTGGGACTAGCAGCTACGAGCAGTACTTC. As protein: CAISGTSSYEQYF.

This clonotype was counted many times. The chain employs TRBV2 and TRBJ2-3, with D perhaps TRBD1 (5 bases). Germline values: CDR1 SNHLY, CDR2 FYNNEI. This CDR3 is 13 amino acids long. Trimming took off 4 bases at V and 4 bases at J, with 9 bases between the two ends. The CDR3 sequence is CASSVQGADTQYF. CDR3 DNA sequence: TGTGCCAGCAGTGTCCAAGGGGCAGATACGCAGTATTTT.

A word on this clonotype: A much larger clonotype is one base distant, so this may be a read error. The CDR3 DNA sequence: TGTGCCAGCAGAATAGATGGCAGGGATACTGAAGCTCTCTTT. It translates to CASRIDGRDTEALF. This chain uses TRBV7-3 with TRBJ1-1, with D possibly being TRBD1 (5 bases). Germline V lookup: CDR1 SGHTA, CDR2 FQGTGA. CDR3 size: 14 residues.